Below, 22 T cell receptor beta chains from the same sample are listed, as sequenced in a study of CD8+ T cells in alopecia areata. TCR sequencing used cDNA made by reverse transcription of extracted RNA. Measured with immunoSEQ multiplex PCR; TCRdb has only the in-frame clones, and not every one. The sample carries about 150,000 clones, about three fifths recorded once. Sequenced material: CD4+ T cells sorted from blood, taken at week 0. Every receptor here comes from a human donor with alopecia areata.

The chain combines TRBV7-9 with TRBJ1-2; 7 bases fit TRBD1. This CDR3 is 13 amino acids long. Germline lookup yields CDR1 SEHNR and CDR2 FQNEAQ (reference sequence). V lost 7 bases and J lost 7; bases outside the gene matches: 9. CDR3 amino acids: CASTEGALSGYTF. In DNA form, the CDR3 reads TGTGCCAGCACCGAGGGGGCCTTGTCTGGCTACACCTTC.

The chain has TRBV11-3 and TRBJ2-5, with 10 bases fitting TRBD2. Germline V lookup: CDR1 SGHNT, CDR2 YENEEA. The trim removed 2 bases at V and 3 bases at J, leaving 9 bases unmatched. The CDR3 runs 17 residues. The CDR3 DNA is TGTGCCAGCAGCTTACCCGCTTCTAGCGGGGGAAAAGAGACCCAGTACTTC. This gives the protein CASSLPASSGGKETQYF. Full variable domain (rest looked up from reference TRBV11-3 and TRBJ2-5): EAGVVQSPRYKIIEKKQPVAFWCNPISGHNTLYWYLQNLGQGPELLIRYENEEAVDDSQLPKDRFSAERLKGVDSTLKIQPAELGDSAVYLCASSLPASSGGKETQYFGPGTRLLVL.

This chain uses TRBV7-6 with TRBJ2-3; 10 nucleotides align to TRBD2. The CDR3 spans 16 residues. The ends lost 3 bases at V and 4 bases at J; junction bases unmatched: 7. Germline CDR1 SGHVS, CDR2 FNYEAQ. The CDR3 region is CASSFGPGTSADTQYF. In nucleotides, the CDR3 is TGTGCCAGCAGCTTCGGACCCGGGACTAGCGCAGATACGCAGTATTTT.

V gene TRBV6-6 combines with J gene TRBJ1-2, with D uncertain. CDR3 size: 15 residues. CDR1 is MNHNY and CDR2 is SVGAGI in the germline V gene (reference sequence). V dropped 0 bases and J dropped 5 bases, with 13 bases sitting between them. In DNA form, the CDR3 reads TGTGCCAGCAGTTACTCCCCGAGCCAGTCTTATGGCTACACCTTC. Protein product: CASSYSPSQSYGYTF.

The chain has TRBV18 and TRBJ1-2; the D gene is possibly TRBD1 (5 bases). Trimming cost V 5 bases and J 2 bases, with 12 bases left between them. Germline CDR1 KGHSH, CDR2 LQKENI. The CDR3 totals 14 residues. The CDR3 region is CASSTSRDNYGYTF. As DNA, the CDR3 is TGTGCCAGCTCAACTTCACGGGACAACTATGGCTACACCTTC.

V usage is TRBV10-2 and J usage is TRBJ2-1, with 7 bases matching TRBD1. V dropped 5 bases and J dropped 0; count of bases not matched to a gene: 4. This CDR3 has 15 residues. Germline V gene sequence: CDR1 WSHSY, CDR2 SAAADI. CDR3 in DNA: TGCGCCAGCAGTAAGGACAGGTACTCCTACAATGAGCAGTTCTTC. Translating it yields CASSKDRYSYNEQFF.

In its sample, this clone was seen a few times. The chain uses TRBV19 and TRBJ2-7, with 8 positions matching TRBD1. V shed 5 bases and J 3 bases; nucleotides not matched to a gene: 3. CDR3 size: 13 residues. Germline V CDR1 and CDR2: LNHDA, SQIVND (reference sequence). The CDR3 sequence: CASSVDRGYEQYF. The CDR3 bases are TGTGCCAGTAGTGTTGACAGGGGCTACGAGCAGTACTTC.

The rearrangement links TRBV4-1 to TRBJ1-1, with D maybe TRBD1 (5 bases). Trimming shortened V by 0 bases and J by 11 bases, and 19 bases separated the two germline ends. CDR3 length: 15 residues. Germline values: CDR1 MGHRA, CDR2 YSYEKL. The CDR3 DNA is TGCGCCAGCAGCCAAGATGACAGTTCCCTGATAAGGGCTTTCTTT. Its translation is CASSQDDSSLIRAFF.

Here the CDR3 reads CASRRDTHYEQYF. For the CDR3, the DNA is TGTGCCAGCAGAAGGGACACTCACTACGAGCAGTACTTC. The chain couples TRBV6-5 to TRBJ2-7; weak D call: TRBD1 (6 bases). V was trimmed by 6 bases and J by 3 bases, leaving 12 bases between them. There are 13 residues in the CDR3. Germline CDR1 MNHEY, CDR2 SVGAGI.

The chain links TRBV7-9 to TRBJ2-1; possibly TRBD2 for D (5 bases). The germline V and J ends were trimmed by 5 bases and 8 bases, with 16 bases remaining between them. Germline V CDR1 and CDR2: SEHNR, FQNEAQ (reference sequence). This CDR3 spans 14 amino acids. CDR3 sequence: CASSNQDWIHEQFF. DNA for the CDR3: TGTGCCAGCAGCAACCAGGACTGGATCCATGAGCAGTTCTTC. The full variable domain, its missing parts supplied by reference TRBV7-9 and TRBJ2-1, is DTGVSQNPRHKITKRGQNVTFRCDPISEHNRLYWYRQTLGQGPEFLTYFQNEAQLEKSRLLSDRFSAERPKGSFSTLEIQRTEQGDSAMYLCASSNQDWIHEQFFGPGTRLTVL.

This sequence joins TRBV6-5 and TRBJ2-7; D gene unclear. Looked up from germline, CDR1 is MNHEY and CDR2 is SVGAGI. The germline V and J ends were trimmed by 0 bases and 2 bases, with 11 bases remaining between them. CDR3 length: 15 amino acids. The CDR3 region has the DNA TGTGCCAGCAGTTACTCGATAGCTAACCCCTACGAGCAGTACTTC. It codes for CASSYSIANPYEQYF.

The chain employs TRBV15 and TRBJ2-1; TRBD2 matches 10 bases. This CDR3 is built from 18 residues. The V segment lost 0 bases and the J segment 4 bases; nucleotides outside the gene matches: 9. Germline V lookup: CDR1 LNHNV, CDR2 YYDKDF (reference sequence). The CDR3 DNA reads TGTGCCACCAGCAGAGATTGGGGACTAGCGAGTCAATACAATGAGCAGTTCTTC. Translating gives CATSRDWGLASQYNEQFF.

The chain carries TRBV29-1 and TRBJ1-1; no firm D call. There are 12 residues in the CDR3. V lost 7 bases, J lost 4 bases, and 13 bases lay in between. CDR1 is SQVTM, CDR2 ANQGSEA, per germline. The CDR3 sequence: CSAEGAGTEAFF. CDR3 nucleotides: TGCAGCGCTGAGGGTGCGGGCACTGAAGCTTTCTTT.

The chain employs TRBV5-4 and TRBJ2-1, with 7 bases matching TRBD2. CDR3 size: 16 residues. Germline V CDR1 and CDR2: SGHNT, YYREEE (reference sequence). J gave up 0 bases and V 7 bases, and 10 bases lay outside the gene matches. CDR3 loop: CASSTVPGGSYNEQFF. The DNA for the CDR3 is TGTGCCAGCTCCACTGTACCGGGGGGCTCCTACAATGAGCAGTTCTTC.

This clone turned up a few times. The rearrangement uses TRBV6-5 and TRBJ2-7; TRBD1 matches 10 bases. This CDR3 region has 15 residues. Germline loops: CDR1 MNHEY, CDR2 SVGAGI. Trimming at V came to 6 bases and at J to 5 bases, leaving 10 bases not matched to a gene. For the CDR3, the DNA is TGTGCCAGCAGCCGCACCGGGACAGGGGACAACGAGCAGTACTTC. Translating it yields CASSRTGTGDNEQYF.

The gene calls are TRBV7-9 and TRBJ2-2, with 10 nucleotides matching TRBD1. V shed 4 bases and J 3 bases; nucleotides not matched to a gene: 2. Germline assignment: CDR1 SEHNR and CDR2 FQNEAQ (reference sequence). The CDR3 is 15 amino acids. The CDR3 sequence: CASSSGTGDTGELFF. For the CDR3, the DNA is TGTGCCAGCAGCTCCGGGACAGGGGACACCGGGGAGCTGTTTTTT.

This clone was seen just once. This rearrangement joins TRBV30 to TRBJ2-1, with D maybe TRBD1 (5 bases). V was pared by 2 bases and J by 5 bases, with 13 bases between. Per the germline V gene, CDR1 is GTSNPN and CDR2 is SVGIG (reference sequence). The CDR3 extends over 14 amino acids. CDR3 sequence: CAWSISGADNEQFF. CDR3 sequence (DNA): TGTGCCTGGAGTATCAGTGGGGCAGACAATGAGCAGTTCTTC.

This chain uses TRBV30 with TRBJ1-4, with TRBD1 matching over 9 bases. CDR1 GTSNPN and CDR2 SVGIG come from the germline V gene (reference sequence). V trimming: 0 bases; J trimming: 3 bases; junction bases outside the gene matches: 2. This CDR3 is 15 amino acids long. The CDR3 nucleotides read TGTGCCTGGAGTGTACAGGGGGCCCCTAATGAAAAACTGTTTTTT. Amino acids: CAWSVQGAPNEKLFF.

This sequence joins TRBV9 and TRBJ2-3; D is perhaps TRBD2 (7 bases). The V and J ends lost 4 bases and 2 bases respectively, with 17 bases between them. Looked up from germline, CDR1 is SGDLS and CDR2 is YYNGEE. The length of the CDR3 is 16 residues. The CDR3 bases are TGTGCCAGCAGCCCGGGGGCAGCGGGGACCACAGATACGCAGTATTTT. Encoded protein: CASSPGAAGTTDTQYF. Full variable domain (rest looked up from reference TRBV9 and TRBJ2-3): DSGVTQTPKHLITATGQRVTLRCSPRSGDLSVYWYQQSLDQGLQFLIQYYNGEERAKGNILERFSAQQFPDLHSELNLSSLELGDSALYFCASSPGAAGTTDTQYFGPGTRLTVL.

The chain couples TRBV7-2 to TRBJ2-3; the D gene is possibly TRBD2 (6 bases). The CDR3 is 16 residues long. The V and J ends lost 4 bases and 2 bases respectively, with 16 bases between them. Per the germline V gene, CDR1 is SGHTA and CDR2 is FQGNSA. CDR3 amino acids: CASSSFSRGNTDTQYF. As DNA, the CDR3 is TGTGCCAGCAGCTCCTTCTCACGGGGGAACACAGATACGCAGTATTTT.

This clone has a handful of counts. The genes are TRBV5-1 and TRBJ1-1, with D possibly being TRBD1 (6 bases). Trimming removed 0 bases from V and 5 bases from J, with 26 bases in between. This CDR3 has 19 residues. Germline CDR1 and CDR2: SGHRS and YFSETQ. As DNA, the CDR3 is TGCGCCAGCAGCTTGGGACCTAACAGTTACAGGGCTTATCGAACTGAAGCTTTCTTT. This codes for CASSLGPNSYRAYRTEAFF.

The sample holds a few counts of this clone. CDR3 amino acids: CASRPHRGANEKLFF. CDR3 nucleotides: TGTGCCAGCAGACCTCACAGGGGAGCTAATGAAAAACTGTTTTTT. V usage is TRBV6-5 and J usage is TRBJ1-4, with 7 nucleotides matching TRBD1. The CDR3 length is 15 residues. Germline CDR1 is MNHEY and CDR2 is SVGAGI. V shed 6 bases, J shed 3 bases, and the junction held 7 bases outside the gene matches.